The next 32 T cell receptor beta chains were all read from a single sample in a study of CD4 T cells in relation to SARS-CoV-2 and coronaviruses. Assay used: immunoSEQ multiplex PCR; TCRdb lists only in-frame clones, some missing. The data hold tens of thousands of clones, with 92% observed a single time. The sequencing sample was made of naive CD4+ T cells from PBMCs. Subset here: naive CD4+ T cells isolated by negative enrichment. The receptors were sampled from an adult with COVID-19.

This clone was seen a single time. The rearrangement joins TRBV10-2 to TRBJ2-1; D is unresolved. Germline CDR1 is WSHSY and CDR2 is SAAADI. The CDR3 loop spans 12 amino acids. V lost 6 bases and J lost 3, with 6 bases in between. CDR3 nucleotides: TGCGCCAGCAGAGTGGGCTACAATGAGCAGTTCTTC. It is translated as CASRVGYNEQFF.

V gene TRBV14 combines with J gene TRBJ1-1; D may be TRBD1 (5 bases). Trimming removed 4 bases from V and 6 bases from J, with 12 bases in between. The CDR3 extends over 13 amino acids. Germline V lookup: CDR1 SGHDN, CDR2 FVKESK. The CDR3 loop is CASSLRGDPEAFF. In nucleotides, the CDR3 is TGTGCCAGCAGCCTGCGCGGGGACCCTGAAGCTTTCTTT.

The chain joins TRBV18 to TRBJ2-1; a possible D gene is TRBD2 (6 bases). Germline V gene sequence: CDR1 KGHSH, CDR2 LQKENI. This CDR3 is built from 15 residues. The V and J ends lost 6 bases and 2 bases respectively, with 14 bases between them. The CDR3 reads CASSGTGYPYNEQFF. CDR3 coding DNA: TGTGCCAGCTCTGGGACTGGCTATCCCTACAATGAGCAGTTCTTC.

This rearrangement joins TRBV5-6 to TRBJ1-2; the match to TRBD1 covers 7 bases. V was clipped by 3 bases and J by 1 base; unmatched bases: 6. In germline, CDR1 is SGHDT, CDR2 YYEEEE. CDR3 size: 15 residues. CDR3 sequence (DNA): TGTGCCAGCAGCTCGTCTTCAGGGGGTAACTATGGCTACACCTTC. Encoded protein: CASSSSSGGNYGYTF.

The chain employs TRBV27 and TRBJ1-1, with D tentatively TRBD1 (6 bases). Germline-derived CDR1 and CDR2 are MNHEY and SMNVEV (reference sequence). With 2 bases removed from V and 6 bases from J, the gap between germline ends came to 13 bases. The CDR3 has 14 residues. The CDR3, as DNA: TGTGCCAGCAGTTTACTGGGGGCGGAGGCTGAAGCTTTCTTT. This codes for CASSLLGAEAEAFF.

The chain combines TRBV11-1 with TRBJ2-1, with D possibly being TRBD2 (6 bases). The CDR3 runs 14 residues. The V end was cut by 1 base, the J end by 2 bases, with 6 bases between. Germline V gene sequence: CDR1 SGHAT, CDR2 FQDESV (reference sequence). The CDR3: CASSLGTTYNEQFF. CDR3 nucleotide sequence: TGTGCCAGCAGCTTAGGGACTACCTACAATGAGCAGTTCTTC.

The chain carries TRBV11-2 and TRBJ2-1; 7 bases are shared with TRBD1. The CDR3 totals 13 residues. V trimming: 5 bases; J trimming: 7 bases; junction bases outside the gene matches: 5. Per the germline V gene, CDR1 is SGHAT and CDR2 is FQNNGV. The DNA of the CDR3 is TGTGCCAGCAGCCCAACAGGGGAGAATGAGCAGTTCTTC. Protein product: CASSPTGENEQFF.

This chain connects TRBV2 to TRBJ2-4; D unresolved. Trimming left V 0 bases short and J 1 base short, with 7 bases between. The CDR3 contains 15 residues. Per germline, CDR1 SNHLY and CDR2 FYNNEI. In DNA, the CDR3 is TGTGCCAGCAGTGAAGCGGCGGTGGCCAAAAACATTCAGTACTTC. As protein: CASSEAAVAKNIQYF.

J is TRBJ2-7 and V is TRBV15; D is possibly TRBD1 (6 bases). V lost 0 bases and J 5 bases, leaving 14 bases between the germline ends. Germline CDR1 reads LNHNV; CDR2 reads YYDKDF (reference sequence). The CDR3 length is 15 residues. CDR3 bases: TGTGCCACCAGCAGAGACCCTAACAGGGCTGACGAGCAGTACTTC. It translates to CATSRDPNRADEQYF.

The V call is TRBV11-3, the J call TRBJ2-3; tentative D call: TRBD2 (6 bases). Looked up from germline, CDR1 is SGHNT and CDR2 is YENEEA. V gave up 6 bases and J gave up 3 bases, with 13 bases separating them. This CDR3 is 14 amino acids long. CDR3 sequence reads: CASSRRDLTDTQYF. For the CDR3, the DNA is TGTGCCAGCAGTAGGAGGGACCTAACAGATACGCAGTATTTT.

The chain links TRBV19 to TRBJ2-3, with 7 nucleotides matching TRBD1. From germline, CDR1 is LNHDA and CDR2 SQIVND (reference sequence). This CDR3 has 14 amino acids. Losses at the gene ends were 5 bases for V and 4 bases for J; bases not matched to a gene: 6. In nucleotides, the CDR3 is TGTGCCAGTAGTTATGGCCAGGGGGCAGATACGCAGTATTTT. It encodes CASSYGQGADTQYF.

The chain joins TRBV7-9 to TRBJ1-5; no clear D. V was trimmed by 3 bases and J by 2 bases, leaving 11 bases between them. Germline V lookup: CDR1 SEHNR, CDR2 FQNEAQ (reference sequence). CDR3 length equals 15 residues. DNA for the CDR3: TGTGCCAGCAGCTTGGGTGACACGGGCAATCAGCCCCAGCATTTT. Amino acid sequence: CASSLGDTGNQPQHF.

This chain links TRBV9 with TRBJ2-7; D may be TRBD1 (5 bases). This CDR3 has 16 residues. The V gene lost 0 bases and the J gene lost 6 bases, with 19 bases spanning the gap. Germline lookup yields CDR1 SGDLS and CDR2 YYNGEE. The CDR3 loop is CASSVDRFGAQGEQYF. As DNA, the CDR3 is TGTGCCAGCAGCGTAGATCGTTTTGGGGCCCAGGGCGAGCAGTACTTC.

This chain links TRBV15 with TRBJ2-7; 8 nucleotides line up with TRBD1. V lost 5 bases and J lost 2; bases outside the gene matches: 11. The CDR3 is 16 amino acids. The germline CDR1 and CDR2 sequences are LNHNV and YYDKDF (reference sequence). The DNA of the CDR3 is TGTGCCACCAGCTCTCTGTGGACAGGGATCGCCTACGAGCAGTACTTC. Encoded protein: CATSSLWTGIAYEQYF.

The V gene is TRBV3-1 (or the pseudogene TRBV3-2), the J gene TRBJ2-1; D is undetermined. This CDR3 has 18 residues. V lost 2 bases, J lost 0 bases, and 17 bases lay in between. Germline V gene data show CDR1 as LGHDT and CDR2 as YNNKEL (reference sequence). Here the CDR3 reads CASSQWGLARSSYNEQFF. As DNA, the CDR3 is TGTGCCAGCAGCCAATGGGGTCTGGCGAGGAGCTCCTACAATGAGCAGTTCTTC.

This clone came up once. The chain recombines TRBV24-1 with TRBJ2-3, with a weak D call TRBD1 (6 bases). This CDR3 is built from 16 residues. Germline CDR1 and CDR2: KGHDR and SFDVKD. Trimming cost V 3 bases and J 1 base, with 13 bases left between them. Here the CDR3 DNA reads TGTGCCACCAGTGATCCCGGACAGACTGGCACAGATACGCAGTATTTT. Protein: CATSDPGQTGTDTQYF.

This sequence joins TRBV20-1 and TRBJ2-7, with TRBD1 identical over 7 bases. The CDR3 runs to 16 residues. V was pared by 3 bases and J by 0 bases, with 11 bases of the junction left unmatched. Per germline, CDR1 DFQATT and CDR2 SNEGSKA (reference sequence). CDR3 region: CSASAFGTADSYEQYF. The CDR3 DNA reads as TGCAGTGCTAGTGCCTTCGGGACAGCGGACTCCTACGAGCAGTACTTC.

DNA of the CDR3: TGTGCCAGCAGCCATGTATCGGGACAGGGAAACACCGGGGAGCTGTTTTTT. Translation: CASSHVSGQGNTGELFF. The J gene is TRBJ2-2, the V gene TRBV3-1 (or the pseudogene TRBV3-2); TRBD1 agrees at 9 bases. The trim removed 3 bases at V and 2 bases at J, leaving 7 bases unmatched. Germline loops: CDR1 LGHDT, CDR2 YNNKEL (reference sequence). CDR3 length: 17 amino acids.

This chain connects TRBV15 to TRBJ2-5; no firm D call. The CDR3 loop spans 12 amino acids. CDR1 and CDR2 from the germline V gene are LNHNV and YYDKDF (reference sequence). V was trimmed by 1 base and J by 4 bases, leaving 4 bases between them. The CDR3 spells CATSRAGETQYF. The DNA for the CDR3 is TGTGCCACCAGCAGAGCAGGAGAGACCCAGTACTTC.

The V call is TRBV4-2, the J call TRBJ1-6, with D maybe TRBD1 (6 bases). The CDR3 consists of 17 residues. Trimming removed 4 bases at V and 3 bases at J, with 16 bases between. Germline V gene sequence: CDR1 LGHNA, CDR2 YNFKEQ. The CDR3 is CASSRHRQVIYNSPLHF. CDR3 in DNA: TGTGCCAGCAGCCGTCACCGACAGGTTATCTATAATTCACCCCTCCACTTT.

The chain employs TRBV21-1 and TRBJ2-1; the table's D call, TRBD2, has no DNA check behind it. TRBV21-1 is a pseudogene segment. CDR3 length: 20 residues. The chain's CDR3 is CASSTDDLRSGRAVGNEQFF. The CDR3 DNA follows: TGTGCCAGCAGTACAGATGATTTGCGCAGCGGGAGGGCCGTCGGCAATGAGCAGTTCTTC.

In DNA, the CDR3 is TGTGCCAGCAGCTTGAAGGACAGGGAGGCCGGGGAGCTGTTTTTT. Its translation is CASSLKDREAGELFF. The genes are TRBV5-4 and TRBJ2-2; 8 bases match TRBD1. The CDR3 is made up of 15 amino acids. V lost 1 base and J lost 6; bases outside the gene matches: 5. Germline CDR1 reads SGHNT; CDR2 reads YYREEE (reference sequence).

This chain uses TRBV11-2 with TRBJ2-3, with 9 positions matching TRBD2. CDR3 length equals 12 residues. Germline lookup yields CDR1 SGHAT and CDR2 FQNNGV. Here the CDR3 reads CASGRLTDTQYF. The CDR3 DNA sequence: TGTGCAAGCGGGAGGTTAACAGATACGCAGTATTTT.

V and J are TRBV14 and TRBJ2-1, with 8 bases fitting TRBD2. The CDR3 contains 18 residues. CDR1 is SGHDN, CDR2 FVKESK, per germline. Germline trimming cut 1 base from V and 2 bases from J; bases unmatched to any gene: 10. DNA for the CDR3: TGTGCCAGCAGCCAAGGGGGCCACGGGAGGGCCCCCTACAATGAGCAGTTCTTC. Translating gives CASSQGGHGRAPYNEQFF.

This clone was seen a single time. This sequence joins TRBV9 and TRBJ2-1; 14 nucleotides align to TRBD2. CDR3 length equals 16 residues. Germline V gives CDR1 SGDLS, CDR2 YYNGEE. The J segment lost 9 bases and the V segment lost 1 base, leaving 6 bases of the junction unmatched. In DNA form, the CDR3 reads TGTGCCAGCAGCGTATCCCGACTAGCGGGAGGGGTTGAGCAGTTCTTC. Amino acids: CASSVSRLAGGVEQFF.

The CDR3 region has the DNA TGTGCCAGCAGCGTAGGCCCTGATTCTGTCTCCCACGGGGAGCTGTTTTTT. Translated, it gives CASSVGPDSVSHGELFF. This sequence joins TRBV9 and TRBJ2-2; D ambiguous. The CDR3 is 17 residues long. V lost 0 bases and J 7 bases, leaving 19 bases between the germline ends. The germline V gene has CDR1 SGDLS and CDR2 YYNGEE.

V is TRBV28 and J is TRBJ2-7; 8 bases agree with TRBD2. Germline values: CDR1 MDHEN, CDR2 SYDVKM. There are 14 residues in the CDR3. V trimming: 2 bases; J trimming: 7 bases; junction bases outside the gene matches: 7. The CDR3 protein is CASSLAGGSGEQYF. In DNA, the CDR3 is TGTGCCAGCAGTTTAGCGGGAGGTTCGGGGGAGCAGTACTTC.

The sample holds a few counts of this clone. The CDR3 DNA reads as TGTGCCAGCAGCTTGGAGTACAGGGGGGCCTCCTACGAGCAGTACTTC. It codes for CASSLEYRGASYEQYF. This rearrangement joins TRBV5-4 to TRBJ2-7, with 8 bases that match TRBD1. J gave up 0 bases and V 0 bases, and 5 bases lay outside the gene matches. The CDR3 sequence is 16 residues long. Germline CDR1 SGHNT, CDR2 YYREEE (reference sequence).

CDR3 in DNA: TGTGCCAGCAGTTGGAGAGGGTACACCGGGGAGCTGTTTTTT. This codes for CASSWRGYTGELFF. The rearrangement joins TRBV27 to TRBJ2-2, with D perhaps TRBD2 (5 bases). V dropped 4 bases and J dropped 3 bases, with 9 bases sitting between them. The V gene's germline CDR1 is MNHEY and CDR2 SMNVEV (reference sequence). There are 14 residues in the CDR3.

The chain has TRBV9 and TRBJ2-2; D is undetermined. Trimming removed 2 bases from V and 0 bases from J, with 11 bases in between. CDR1 SGDLS and CDR2 YYNGEE come from the germline V gene. CDR3 length: 16 residues. The CDR3 DNA is TGTGCCAGCAGCGTGGCCCGCAGATCGAACACCGGGGAGCTGTTTTTT. It encodes CASSVARRSNTGELFF. The complete variable domain, with remaining parts taken from reference TRBV9 and TRBJ2-2, reads DSGVTQTPKHLITATGQRVTLRCSPRSGDLSVYWYQQSLDQGLQFLIQYYNGEERAKGNILERFSAQQFPDLHSELNLSSLELGDSALYFCASSVARRSNTGELFFGEGSRLTVL.

The chain has TRBV7-9 and TRBJ1-1; no clear D. Trimming took 5 bases from V and 1 from J, leaving 8 bases between them. Germline V gene data show CDR1 as SEHNR and CDR2 as FQNEAQ (reference sequence). The CDR3 spans 13 residues. The CDR3, as DNA: TGTGCCAGCAGCCCCGGGTCGAACACTGAAGCTTTCTTT. This translates into CASSPGSNTEAFF.

This clone has more than one count but fewer than ten. The gene calls are TRBV5-1 and TRBJ1-1, with TRBD1 as a possible D gene (6 bases). CDR1 and CDR2 from the germline V gene are SGHRS and YFSETQ. The CDR3 sequence is 15 residues long. With 2 bases removed from V and 1 base from J, the gap between germline ends came to 12 bases. For the CDR3, the DNA is TGCGCCAGCAGCTTACCGGGGGCGGCGAACACTGAAGCTTTCTTT. Residues: CASSLPGAANTEAFF.